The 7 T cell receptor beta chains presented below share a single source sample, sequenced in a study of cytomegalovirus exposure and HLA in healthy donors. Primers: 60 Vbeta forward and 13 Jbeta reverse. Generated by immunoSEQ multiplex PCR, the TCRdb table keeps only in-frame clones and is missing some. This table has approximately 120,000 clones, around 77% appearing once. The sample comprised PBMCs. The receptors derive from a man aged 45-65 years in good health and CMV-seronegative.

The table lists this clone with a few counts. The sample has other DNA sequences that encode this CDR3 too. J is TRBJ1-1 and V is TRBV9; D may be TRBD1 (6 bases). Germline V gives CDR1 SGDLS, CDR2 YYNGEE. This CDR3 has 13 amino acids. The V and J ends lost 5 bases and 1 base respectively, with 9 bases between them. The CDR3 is CASSVQGNTEAFF. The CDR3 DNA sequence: TGTGCCAGCAGTGTACAGGGGAACACTGAAGCTTTCTTT.

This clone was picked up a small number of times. The CDR3 region is CASSYRADTQYF. The CDR3 DNA reads TGTGCCAGCAGCTACAGGGCAGATACGCAGTATTTT. The V gene is TRBV11-3, the J gene TRBJ2-3; D is possibly TRBD1 (6 bases). The CDR3 is 12 residues long. Germline V gene lookup returns CDR1 SGHNT and CDR2 YENEEA. V dropped 4 bases and J dropped 4 bases, with 6 bases sitting between them.

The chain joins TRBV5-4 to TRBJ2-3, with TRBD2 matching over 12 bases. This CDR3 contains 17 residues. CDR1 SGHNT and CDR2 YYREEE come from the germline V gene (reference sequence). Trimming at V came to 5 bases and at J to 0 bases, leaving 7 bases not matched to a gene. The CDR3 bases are TGTGCCAGCAGAACTAGCGGGAGGAGTATTAGCACAGATACGCAGTATTTT. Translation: CASRTSGRSISTDTQYF. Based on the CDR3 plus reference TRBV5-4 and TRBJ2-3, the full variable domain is ETGVTQSPTHLIKTRGQQVTLRCSSQSGHNTVSWYQQALGQGPQFIFQYYREEENGRGNFPPRFSGLQFPNYSSELNVNALELDDSALYLCASRTSGRSISTDTQYFGPGTRLTVL.

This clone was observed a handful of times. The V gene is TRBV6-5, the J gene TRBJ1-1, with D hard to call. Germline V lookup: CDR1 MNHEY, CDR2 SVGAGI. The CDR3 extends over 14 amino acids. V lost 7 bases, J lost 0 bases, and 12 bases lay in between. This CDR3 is CASTSGGMNTEAFF. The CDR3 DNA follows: TGTGCCAGCACCAGCGGCGGCATGAACACTGAAGCTTTCTTT.

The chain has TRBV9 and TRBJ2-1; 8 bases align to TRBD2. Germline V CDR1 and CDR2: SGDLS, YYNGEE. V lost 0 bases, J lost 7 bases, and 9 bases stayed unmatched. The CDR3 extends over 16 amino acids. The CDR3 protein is CASSVAPGLGKNEQFF. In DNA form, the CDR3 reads TGTGCCAGCAGCGTAGCCCCGGGACTAGGAAAAAATGAGCAGTTCTTC. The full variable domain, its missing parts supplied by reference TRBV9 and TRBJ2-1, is DSGVTQTPKHLITATGQRVTLRCSPRSGDLSVYWYQQSLDQGLQFLIQYYNGEERAKGNILERFSAQQFPDLHSELNLSSLELGDSALYFCASSVAPGLGKNEQFFGPGTRLTVL.

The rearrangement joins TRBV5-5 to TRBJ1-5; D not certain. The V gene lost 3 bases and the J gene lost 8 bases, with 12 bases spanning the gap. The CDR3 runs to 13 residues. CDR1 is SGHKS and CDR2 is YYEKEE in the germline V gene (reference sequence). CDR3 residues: CASSSSPQEPQHF. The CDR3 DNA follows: TGTGCCAGCAGCTCAAGCCCTCAAGAGCCCCAGCATTTT.

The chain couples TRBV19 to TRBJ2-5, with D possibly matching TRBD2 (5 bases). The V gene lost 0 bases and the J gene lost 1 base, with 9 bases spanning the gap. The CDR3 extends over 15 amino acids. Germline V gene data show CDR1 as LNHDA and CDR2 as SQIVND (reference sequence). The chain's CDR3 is CASSIDKGVQETQYF. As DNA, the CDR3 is TGTGCCAGTAGTATAGATAAGGGAGTCCAAGAGACCCAGTACTTC.